Shown below are 26 T cell receptor beta chains from a single sample sequenced in a study of shared clonotypes between healthy human individuals. Data came from immunoSEQ multiplex PCR; TCRdb stores just in-frame clones and leaves some out. The table has about 1 million clones, roughly 80% seen once; the top ten hold 1.4% to 1.5%. What was sequenced was memory CD4+ T cells sorted from blood. As to subset: CD45RA-negative fraction. These receptors all come from a young man in good health.

V is TRBV29-1 and J is TRBJ1-2, with D unresolved. Per the germline V gene, CDR1 is SQVTM and CDR2 is ANQGSEA. The V end lost 7 bases, the J end lost 4 bases, and 10 bases lay between the germline ends. The CDR3 is made up of 11 amino acids. CDR3 sequence (DNA): TGCAGCGCCAAATCCGGCTATGGCTACACCTTC. It is translated as CSAKSGYGYTF.

As concerns this clone: Since a much larger clone is just one base distant, this may be a read error. The chain employs TRBV11-2 and TRBJ2-5; no reliable D call. The germline V gene has CDR1 SGHAT and CDR2 FQNNGV. The ends were cut back, 0 bases at V and 5 bases at J, with 4 bases in the middle. This CDR3 comprises 12 residues. CDR3: CASSLDWETQYF. The CDR3 bases are TGTGCCAGCAGCTTAGATTGGGAGACCCAGTACTTC. Filled out from reference TRBV11-2 and TRBJ2-5, the complete variable domain reads EAGVAQSPRYKIIEKRQSVAFWCNPISGHATLYWYQQILGQGPKLLIQFQNNGVVDDSQLPKDRFSAERLKGVDSTLKIQPAKLEDSAVYLCASSLDWETQYFGPGTRLLVL.

This chain connects TRBV7-9 to TRBJ2-1; D is unresolved. Germline V lookup: CDR1 SEHNR, CDR2 FQNEAQ (reference sequence). The CDR3 totals 15 residues. V lost 0 bases and J lost 0, with 6 bases in between. CDR3 sequence reads: CASSLAHGSYNEQFF. The DNA for the CDR3 is TGTGCCAGCAGCTTAGCGCACGGCTCCTACAATGAGCAGTTCTTC.

This clone turned up a few times. The DNA for the CDR3 is TGTGCCAGCAGCTCCTCTAGAATTACGCAGTATTTT. This codes for CASSSSRITQYF. The chain has TRBV14 and TRBJ2-3, with D unclear. Germline CDR1 and CDR2: SGHDN and FVKESK. The CDR3 consists of 12 residues. V lost 5 bases and J 8 bases, leaving 11 bases between the germline ends.

In this sample, this clone turned up many times. The rearrangement joins TRBV18 to TRBJ1-2; D remains ambiguous. This CDR3 is built from 13 residues. The germline V and J ends were trimmed by 4 bases and 4 bases, with 10 bases remaining between them. CDR1 is KGHSH and CDR2 is LQKENI in the germline V gene. In DNA, the CDR3 is TGTGCCAGCTCACAGTCGCCAATCTATGGCTACACCTTC. Translating gives CASSQSPIYGYTF.

CDR3 in amino acids: CASSLAQGAGNEQFF. Written as DNA, the CDR3 is TGCGCCAGCAGCTTGGCTCAGGGGGCAGGCAATGAGCAGTTCTTC. The V call is TRBV5-1, the J call TRBJ2-1; 8 bases are shared with TRBD1. V was pared by 0 bases and J by 6 bases, with 5 bases of the junction left unmatched. Germline assignment: CDR1 SGHRS and CDR2 YFSETQ. The CDR3 totals 15 residues.

The rearrangement joins TRBV19 to TRBJ1-2; D uncertain. Germline CDR1 is LNHDA and CDR2 is SQIVND (reference sequence). The CDR3 sequence is 12 residues long. Trimming pared 5 bases from V and 8 bases from J, leaving 12 bases between. CDR3 amino acids: CASSAPLGGYTF. CDR3 sequence (DNA): TGTGCCAGTAGTGCCCCCCTCGGGGGCTACACCTTC.

The sample holds a few counts of this clone. Other DNA sequences in the same sample also yield this CDR3. This chain links TRBV10-3 with TRBJ1-1, with 9 bases lining up with TRBD1. This CDR3 region has 12 residues. V shed 0 bases, J shed 11 bases, and the junction held 1 base outside the gene matches. Per germline, CDR1 ENHRY and CDR2 SYGVKD. The CDR3 region is CAISESGTGAFF. For the CDR3, the DNA is TGTGCCATCAGTGAGTCGGGGACAGGGGCTTTCTTT.

This rearrangement joins TRBV6-1 to TRBJ1-1; perhaps TRBD1 as D (5 bases). Germline V gene sequence: CDR1 MNHNS, CDR2 SASEGT. The CDR3 is made up of 13 amino acids. Between the trimmed V and J ends, which lost 5 bases and 4 bases, there was a span of 11 bases. CDR3 in DNA: TGTGCCAGCAGTTTTTCAGGGAGCACTGAAGCTTTCTTT. The encoded protein is CASSFSGSTEAFF.

The gene calls are TRBV5-5 and TRBJ2-7, with 8 bases that match TRBD1. Germline assignment: CDR1 SGHKS and CDR2 YYEKEE (reference sequence). This CDR3 region has 14 residues. V was pared by 4 bases and J by 5 bases, with 8 bases of the junction left unmatched. CDR3 DNA: TGTGCCAGCAGCCGACAGGGGAATTCCCACGAGCAGTACTTC. Amino acid sequence: CASSRQGNSHEQYF.

To note about this clone: Additional DNA sequences in this sample encode the identical CDR3. This chain connects TRBV28 to TRBJ1-5; maybe TRBD1 (5 bases). The CDR3 is 15 residues long. Germline V gene lookup returns CDR1 MDHEN and CDR2 SYDVKM. V was shortened by 2 bases and J by 0 bases, with 8 bases between the two germline ends. Here the CDR3 reads CASSLGGYSNQPQHF. The CDR3 DNA reads TGTGCCAGCAGTTTAGGGGGTTATAGCAATCAGCCCCAGCATTTT. Full variable domain (missing parts from reference TRBV28 and TRBJ1-5): DVKVTQSSRYLVKRTGEKVFLECVQDMDHENMFWYRQDPGLGLRLIYFSYDVKMKEKGDIPEGYSVSREKKERFSLILESASTNQTSMYLCASSLGGYSNQPQHFGDGTRLSIL.

The CDR3 DNA follows: TGTGCCAGCTCCCCCTTCGCCCAGGGCTGGACTGAAGCTTTCTTT. Translated, it gives CASSPFAQGWTEAFF. V is TRBV2 and J is TRBJ1-1; D perhaps matches TRBD1 (5 bases). This CDR3 has 15 amino acids. V lost 8 bases, J lost 5 bases, and 21 bases lay in between. Germline lookup yields CDR1 SNHLY and CDR2 FYNNEI. The complete variable domain, with remaining parts taken from reference TRBV2 and TRBJ1-1, reads EPEVTQTPSHQVTQMGQEVILRCVPISNHLYFYWYRQILGQKVEFLVSFYNNEISEKSEIFDDQFSVERPDGSNFTLKIRSTKLEDSAMYFCASSPFAQGWTEAFFGQGTRLTVV.

The chain joins TRBV5-1 to TRBJ2-2, with 8 bases that match TRBD2. V dropped 6 bases and J dropped 5; count of bases not matched to a gene: 6. The CDR3 is made up of 14 amino acids. CDR1 is SGHRS and CDR2 is YFSETQ in the germline V gene. The CDR3 region has the DNA TGCGCCAGCAAGCGGGGGACGGGGACCGGGGAGCTGTTTTTT. This codes for CASKRGTGTGELFF.

In nucleotides, the CDR3 is TGTGCCAGCTCCCCCGGGACCTCCTCCTACAATGAGCAGTTCTTC. It yields the protein CASSPGTSSYNEQFF. This chain links TRBV2 with TRBJ2-1, with D possibly called TRBD1 or TRBD2 (5 bases each). Germline values: CDR1 SNHLY, CDR2 FYNNEI. Trimming took off 8 bases at V and 0 bases at J, with 14 bases between the two ends. The CDR3 is made up of 15 amino acids.

This clone came up a few times. The chain recombines TRBV4-1 with TRBJ1-5, with a weak D call TRBD1 (6 bases). Looked up from germline, CDR1 is MGHRA and CDR2 is YSYEKL. This CDR3 spans 16 amino acids. Trimming took 0 bases from V and 3 from J, leaving 12 bases between them. In DNA, the CDR3 is TGCGCCAGCAGCCAAGAGGGGGGCAGGTTCAATCAGCCCCAGCATTTT. This encodes CASSQEGGRFNQPQHF.

The chain carries TRBV6-1 and TRBJ1-4, with D hard to call. There are 16 residues in the CDR3. The V end was cut by 4 bases, the J end by 2 bases, with 14 bases between. Germline loops: CDR1 MNHNS, CDR2 SASEGT. The CDR3 spells CASSGRLRATNEKLFF. DNA of the CDR3: TGTGCCAGCAGTGGAAGATTGAGGGCCACTAATGAAAAACTGTTTTTT.

The rearrangement links TRBV4-2 to TRBJ1-6; D is unresolved. Germline loops: CDR1 LGHNA, CDR2 YNFKEQ. Trimming pared 0 bases from V and 10 bases from J, leaving 7 bases between. The CDR3 runs 13 residues. CDR3 loop: CASSQDSRSPLHF. CDR3 nucleotide sequence: TGTGCCAGCAGCCAAGATAGCCGGTCACCCCTCCACTTT.

J is TRBJ2-3 and V is TRBV10-3; 7 bases match TRBD1. The ends lost 2 bases at V and 4 bases at J; junction bases unmatched: 3. CDR3 size: 14 residues. Germline CDR1 ENHRY, CDR2 SYGVKD. In DNA form, the CDR3 reads TGTGCCATCAGTGAGACTGGGACAGCAGATACGCAGTATTTT. It codes for CAISETGTADTQYF.

V is TRBV7-8 and J is TRBJ2-1; a weak D match, TRBD2 (6 bases). The V gene lost 4 bases and the J gene lost 15 bases, with 19 bases spanning the gap. Germline V gene lookup returns CDR1 SGHVS and CDR2 FQNEAQ. There are 13 residues in the CDR3. The CDR3 loop reads CASSSEAGTSGFF. CDR3 sequence (DNA): TGTGCCAGCAGCTCTGAAGCGGGTACCTCAGGGTTCTTC.

This rearrangement joins TRBV5-1 to TRBJ2-7, with a tentative D call TRBD2 (6 bases). The CDR3 has 17 residues. The germline V gene has CDR1 SGHRS and CDR2 YFSETQ. The germline V and J ends were trimmed by 1 base and 4 bases, with 21 bases remaining between them. This CDR3 is CASSLSGVNPQGYEQYF. CDR3 in DNA: TGCGCCAGCAGCTTGTCGGGGGTGAACCCTCAGGGTTACGAGCAGTACTTC.

This clone was counted ten times or more. The V call is TRBV4-1, the J call TRBJ2-7, with TRBD2 matching 10 bases. V lost 2 bases, J lost 3 bases, and 7 bases stayed unmatched. Germline loops: CDR1 MGHRA, CDR2 YSYEKL. The CDR3 runs to 16 residues. The CDR3 protein is CASSQHKTSGFYEQYF. CDR3 DNA: TGCGCCAGCAGCCAACATAAGACTAGCGGGTTCTACGAGCAGTACTTC.

The count of this clone is one. J is TRBJ1-1 and V is TRBV18; possible D gene TRBD1, 6 bases. This CDR3 comprises 16 residues. V gave up 6 bases and J gave up 1 base, with 18 bases separating them. Germline CDR1 reads KGHSH; CDR2 reads LQKENI. The CDR3 sequence is CASSPGAQYRNTEAFF. The CDR3 DNA follows: TGTGCCAGCTCCCCAGGGGCACAATACCGGAACACTGAAGCTTTCTTT.

This clone came up a few times. At the DNA level, this CDR3 is encoded by other sequences in the same sample as well. The J gene is TRBJ2-3, the V gene TRBV11-2, with TRBD2 identical over 9 bases. This CDR3 contains 15 residues. J gave up 4 bases and V 1 base, and 3 bases lay outside the gene matches. Looked up from germline, CDR1 is SGHAT and CDR2 is FQNNGV. CDR3 nucleotide sequence: TGTGCCAGCAGCTTAGGCGGGAGGGCCGCAGATACGCAGTATTTT. Translating gives CASSLGGRAADTQYF.

This chain links TRBV28 with TRBJ1-3, with 10 bases identical to TRBD1. Trimming took 5 bases from V and 2 from J; bases not matched to a gene: 12. The length of the CDR3 is 18 residues. In germline, CDR1 is MDHEN, CDR2 SYDVKM. CDR3 in amino acids: CASSLTGTGVVTGNTIYF. The CDR3 nucleotides are TGTGCCAGCAGTCTCACCGGGACAGGGGTTGTTACTGGAAACACCATATATTTT.

This rearrangement joins TRBV6-1 to TRBJ2-1, with 7 bases identical to TRBD1. The V segment lost 6 bases and the J segment 0 bases; nucleotides outside the gene matches: 5. CDR1 and CDR2 from the germline V gene are MNHNS and SASEGT. This CDR3 contains 15 residues. This CDR3 is CASRTTGSSYNEQFF. As DNA, the CDR3 is TGTGCCAGCAGGACGACAGGGAGCTCCTACAATGAGCAGTTCTTC.

This sequence joins TRBV7-9 and TRBJ2-7; weak D call: TRBD2 (5 bases). CDR3 length: 17 amino acids. Trimming stripped 1 base from V and 0 bases from J, with 16 bases between. The germline V gene has CDR1 SEHNR and CDR2 FQNEAQ (reference sequence). CDR3 coding DNA: TGTGCCAGCAGCTTAGGGTTAGGCGGACTGTTCTCCTACGAGCAGTACTTC. It encodes CASSLGLGGLFSYEQYF.